One sample yielded the 30 T cell receptor beta chains listed below, sequenced in a study of identical twins. MiXCR, applied by TCRdb to the 5' RACE reads, yields one record per CDR3 protein. This sample has approximately 1.8 million distinct CDR3 sequences, with 32% found just once. Source material: cord blood. Source of these receptors: a newborn girl in good health.

This chain uses TRBV28 with TRBJ1-2; 10 nucleotides line up with TRBD1. Per germline, CDR1 MDHEN and CDR2 SYDVKM. V gave up 6 bases and J gave up 5 bases; unmatched junction bases: 6. The length of the CDR3 is 14 residues. The CDR3 DNA is TGTGCCAGCAGCCGGACAGGGGGGCGGTATGGCTACACCTTC. It yields the protein CASSRTGGRYGYTF.

This chain uses TRBV20-1 with TRBJ1-2, with TRBD1 as a possible D gene (5 bases). Per the germline V gene, CDR1 is DFQATT and CDR2 is SNEGSKA (reference sequence). The V and J ends lost 2 bases and 8 bases respectively, with 6 bases between them. CDR3 length equals 10 residues. This chain's CDR3 is CSARRGGYTF. CDR3 sequence (DNA): TGCAGTGCTAGAAGGGGCGGCTACACCTTC.

The chain carries TRBV28 and TRBJ1-2; D perhaps matches TRBD1 (6 bases). Germline CDR1 is MDHEN and CDR2 is SYDVKM. V lost 3 bases and J lost 4, with 12 bases in between. CDR3 size: 14 residues. The CDR3 DNA reads TGTGCCAGCAGTTTTATCAGGGGAGGCTATGGCTACACCTTC. It is translated as CASSFIRGGYGYTF.

This rearrangement joins TRBV24-1 to TRBJ1-6; D is unclear. V was pared by 8 bases and J by 0 bases, with 16 bases between. Germline assignment: CDR1 KGHDR and CDR2 SFDVKD. The CDR3 loop spans 17 amino acids. The CDR3 nucleotides are TGTGCCACCAATAGAGGACCCGCTGGCTCCTATAATTCACCCCTCCACTTT. The encoded protein is CATNRGPAGSYNSPLHF.

The chain has TRBV3-1 and TRBJ2-1, with D perhaps given as TRBD1 or TRBD2 (5 bases each). V lost 0 bases to trimming and J lost 7 bases, with 22 bases between them. CDR1 LGHDT and CDR2 YNNKEL come from the germline V gene (reference sequence). This CDR3 spans 18 amino acids. CDR3 sequence reads: CASSQDGVLARGENEQFF. The DNA for the CDR3 is TGTGCCAGCAGCCAAGATGGGGTTTTGGCTAGAGGGGAGAATGAGCAGTTCTTC.

This clonotype was found a few times. The chain links TRBV3-1 to TRBJ2-1; TRBD2 agrees at 8 bases. CDR3 size: 15 residues. The junction had 8 bases not matched to a gene; V was cut back by 4 bases and J by 6 bases. Germline V lookup: CDR1 LGHDT, CDR2 YNNKEL (reference sequence). CDR3 nucleotide sequence: TGTGCCAGCAGCCGATCCGGGACTAGGGCCAATGAGCAGTTCTTC. Its protein product is CASSRSGTRANEQFF.

This clonotype showed up just once. The chain recombines TRBV20-1 with TRBJ2-2, with a weak D call TRBD2 (5 bases). Looked up from germline, CDR1 is DFQATT and CDR2 is SNEGSKA (reference sequence). With 6 bases removed from V and 5 bases from J, the gap between germline ends came to 16 bases. The CDR3 extends over 14 amino acids. The CDR3 here is CSAILRRWTGELFF. The CDR3 DNA sequence: TGCAGTGCGATACTCAGGAGGTGGACCGGGGAGCTGTTTTTT.

The sample holds a few counts of this clonotype. The chain joins TRBV20-1 to TRBJ1-1; the D gene is possibly TRBD1 (6 bases). CDR3 size: 14 residues. The germline V gene has CDR1 DFQATT and CDR2 SNEGSKA (reference sequence). Trimming removed 0 bases at V and 3 bases at J, with 11 bases between. The CDR3 sequence is CSARDLRGYTEAFF. Written as DNA, the CDR3 is TGCAGTGCTAGAGATTTGAGGGGGTACACTGAAGCTTTCTTT.

Remarks on this clonotype: A clone one base away is much larger, so this may be a read error. The V and J genes are TRBV14 and TRBJ2-1, with 9 nucleotides matching TRBD2. The germline gives CDR1 SGHDN, CDR2 FVKESK. CDR3 length: 16 residues. The CDR3: CTSSQDAGGLYNEQFF. The CDR3 DNA is TGTACCAGCAGCCAAGATGCGGGGGGGCTATACAATGAGCAGTTCTTC.

The V and J genes are TRBV6-1 and TRBJ2-2, with D maybe TRBD2 (5 bases). The CDR3 spans 12 residues. V lost 3 bases, J lost 9 bases, and 8 bases lay in between. The germline V gene has CDR1 MNHNS and CDR2 SASEGT. CDR3 amino acids: CASSEAGRELFF. The CDR3 DNA reads as TGTGCCAGCAGTGAGGCGGGCCGGGAGCTGTTTTTT.

The chain links TRBV4-1 to TRBJ2-5; 7 nucleotides agree with TRBD2. V gave up 2 bases and J gave up 0 bases; unmatched junction bases: 6. The CDR3 extends over 16 amino acids. In germline, CDR1 is MGHRA, CDR2 YSYEKL. The CDR3: CASSQNPGTNQETQYF. The CDR3 DNA follows: TGCGCCAGCAGCCAAAACCCCGGGACTAACCAAGAGACCCAGTACTTC.

This clonotype appeared a few times. This chain links TRBV10-3 with TRBJ1-4, with TRBD1 matching 8 bases. J lost 4 bases, V lost 8 bases, and 6 bases had no gene match. The germline CDR1 and CDR2 sequences are ENHRY and SYGVKD. This CDR3 comprises 14 residues. This CDR3 is CAIGTGGDNEKLFF. The CDR3 region has the DNA TGTGCCATCGGGACAGGAGGGGATAATGAAAAACTGTTTTTT.

This clonotype has more than one count but fewer than ten. The V gene is TRBV5-1, the J gene TRBJ1-2; 7 positions match TRBD1. The CDR3 sequence is 14 residues long. Germline V CDR1 and CDR2: SGHRS, YFSETQ. Germline trimming cut 2 bases from V and 4 bases from J; bases unmatched to any gene: 5. CDR3 DNA sequence: TGCGCCAGCAGCTTCGTCCCAGGGGGCTATGGCTACACCTTC. It yields the protein CASSFVPGGYGYTF.

This clonotype was detected only a few times. This chain uses TRBV5-1 with TRBJ2-3, with 9 positions matching TRBD2. Germline lookup yields CDR1 SGHRS and CDR2 YFSETQ. The CDR3 length is 16 residues. Trimming removed 0 bases from V and 4 bases from J; junction bases left unmatched: 6. The CDR3 sequence: CASSLASAGGPDTQYF. CDR3 coding DNA: TGCGCCAGCAGCTTGGCCTCGGCGGGAGGGCCAGATACGCAGTATTTT.

This chain uses TRBV5-1 with TRBJ2-1; no clear D. Germline V gene lookup returns CDR1 SGHRS and CDR2 YFSETQ. The germline V and J ends were trimmed by 0 bases and 8 bases, with 12 bases remaining between them. The CDR3 consists of 14 residues. CDR3 loop: CASSLETVYDEQFF. The CDR3, as DNA: TGCGCCAGCAGCTTGGAAACTGTGTACGATGAGCAGTTCTTC.

The gene calls are TRBV28 and TRBJ1-2; D is possibly TRBD1 (6 bases). CDR1 is MDHEN and CDR2 is SYDVKM in the germline V gene. V gave up 4 bases and J gave up 3 bases, with 12 bases separating them. The length of the CDR3 is 14 residues. This chain's CDR3 is CASSSGVRHYGYTF. The CDR3 DNA reads TGTGCCAGCAGTTCAGGGGTTCGGCACTATGGCTACACCTTC.

This clonotype has ten or more counts. The junction differs from germline at one of its ends, possibly a read error. The chain links TRBV5-1 to TRBJ1-4, with TRBD1 as a possible D gene (6 bases). The germline V gene has CDR1 SGHRS and CDR2 YFSETQ. The CDR3 is made up of 15 amino acids. This CDR3 reads CASSLSGATNEKLFF. The CDR3 nucleotides are TGTGCCAGCAGTTTATCAGGGGCAACTAATGAAAAACTGTTTTTT.

The chain combines TRBV11-1 with TRBJ2-5; TRBD2 matches at 12 bases. Unmatched junction bases numbered 6, after V lost 8 bases and J lost 2 bases. This CDR3 is built from 15 residues. Germline CDR1 reads SGHAT; CDR2 reads FQDESV (reference sequence). The CDR3: CASGPGLAGQETQYF. CDR3 nucleotide sequence: TGTGCCAGCGGACCGGGACTAGCGGGTCAAGAGACCCAGTACTTC.

The chain uses TRBV28 and TRBJ1-1; D unresolved. CDR3 size: 12 residues. V lost 3 bases to trimming and J lost 4 bases, with 6 bases between them. CDR1 and CDR2 (germline): MDHEN, SYDVKM. The CDR3 nucleotides are TGTGCCAGCAGTTTTATCTTCACTGAAGCTTTCTTT. Translation gives CASSFIFTEAFF.

The chain joins TRBV7-9 to TRBJ2-1; 7 bases are a match to TRBD2. Germline values: CDR1 SEHNR, CDR2 FQNEAQ (reference sequence). The ends lost 0 bases at V and 5 bases at J; junction bases unmatched: 4. The CDR3 is made up of 15 amino acids. CDR3 bases: TGTGCCAGCAGCTTAGCAGGACTAGGCCACAATGAGCAGTTCTTC. Translated: CASSLAGLGHNEQFF.

The J gene is TRBJ2-2, the V gene TRBV4-2; TRBD2 matches 9 bases. V lost 8 bases and J lost 1; bases outside the gene matches: 14. Germline loops: CDR1 LGHNA, CDR2 YNFKEQ. This CDR3 region has 18 residues. CDR3 in DNA: TGTGCCAGCTCCACAAGATGGCGGACTAGCGTGAACACCGGGGAGCTGTTTTTT. Translated: CASSTRWRTSVNTGELFF.

This clonotype was counted a few times. The chain carries TRBV28 and TRBJ1-4; weak D call: TRBD1 (5 bases). The germline V gene encodes CDR1 MDHEN and CDR2 SYDVKM. Trimming removed 7 bases at V and 8 bases at J, with 14 bases between. The CDR3 has 13 residues. CDR3 loop: CASTTELGEKLFF. CDR3 sequence (DNA): TGTGCCAGCACGACAGAACTTGGCGAAAAACTGTTTTTT.

This clonotype was detected only a few times. V gene TRBV7-9 combines with J gene TRBJ1-5; TRBD1 might be the D (5 bases). V was shortened by 2 bases and J by 4 bases, with 21 bases between the two germline ends. Germline assignment: CDR1 SEHNR and CDR2 FQNEAQ (reference sequence). The CDR3 is 18 residues long. The CDR3 spells CASSLRGLWVRNNQPQHF. The CDR3 DNA reads TGTGCCAGCAGCTTACGGGGACTGTGGGTGAGGAATAATCAGCCCCAGCATTTT.

In regard to this clonotype: One junction end does not reproduce the germline sequence, and a read error may be involved. The V and J genes are TRBV7-9 and TRBJ2-2, with 7 bases fitting TRBD1. The CDR3 loop spans 18 amino acids. Germline V lookup: CDR1 SEHNR, CDR2 FQNEAQ (reference sequence). The CDR3 nucleotides read TGTGCTAGCAGGACATCCCAATACAGGGGAAAGGGAACCGGGGAGCTGTTTTTT. Amino acids: CASRTSQYRGKGTGELFF.

This clonotype showed up just a few times. Here the CDR3 DNA reads TGTGCCAGCAGCTCGGGACAGGGCACCCGCTATGGCTACACCTTC. It specifies CASSSGQGTRYGYTF. The gene calls are TRBV7-2 and TRBJ1-2; 9 nucleotides align to TRBD1. The CDR3 spans 15 residues. J lost 4 bases, V lost 4 bases, and 7 bases had no gene match. CDR1 is SGHTA, CDR2 FQGNSA, per germline. Full variable domain (remainder filled in from reference TRBV7-2 and TRBJ1-2): GAGVSQSPSNKVTEKGKDVELRCDPISGHTALYWYRQSLGQGLEFLIYFQGNSAPDKSGLPSDRFSAERTGGSVSTLTIQRTQQEDSAVYLCASSSGQGTRYGYTFGSGTRLTVV.

Of note for this clonotype: Relative to the germline gene, one junction end is altered; a read error may explain this. The chain carries TRBV7-2 and TRBJ1-4; 7 bases align to TRBD1. Germline V lookup: CDR1 SGHTA, CDR2 FQGNSA. The CDR3 length is 15 residues. The CDR3 reads CAGSLFGTVNEKLFF. The CDR3 DNA is TGTGCCGGCAGCTTATTTGGGACAGTTAATGAAAAACTGTTTTTT.

With respect to this clonotype: A much larger clonotype is one base distant, so this may be a read error. The CDR3 DNA reads as TGTGCCAGCAACCAAGTCGACTTCGCTACGCAGTATTTT. Amino acids: CASNQVDFATQYF. The genes are TRBV14 and TRBJ2-3; D call uncertain. This CDR3 has 13 amino acids. CDR1 SGHDN and CDR2 FVKESK come from the germline V gene.

This clonotype has a handful of counts. The V call is TRBV7-9, the J call TRBJ2-3; 14 bases are a match to TRBD2. The CDR3 contains 17 residues. V lost 5 bases, J lost 2 bases, and 6 bases stayed unmatched. The germline gives CDR1 SEHNR, CDR2 FQNEAQ (reference sequence). The CDR3 spells CASSPPGLAGVTDTQYF. The CDR3 DNA sequence: TGTGCCAGCAGCCCGCCGGGACTAGCGGGAGTCACAGATACGCAGTATTTT.

The V call is TRBV5-1, the J call TRBJ2-1, with 7 bases identical to TRBD2. Losses at the gene ends were 4 bases for V and 6 bases for J; bases not matched to a gene: 10. Per the germline V gene, CDR1 is SGHRS and CDR2 is YFSETQ. This CDR3 comprises 15 residues. In DNA form, the CDR3 reads TGCGCCAGCAGCACCGGACTAGTACACATCAATGAGCAGTTCTTC. Amino acids: CASSTGLVHINEQFF.

This clonotype showed up just a few times. The V gene is TRBV4-2, the J gene TRBJ1-6; D is perhaps TRBD1 (5 bases). Germline CDR1 and CDR2: LGHNA and YNFKEQ. The CDR3 runs to 15 residues. V shed 3 bases and J shed 6 bases, with 12 bases lying between them. The CDR3 bases are TGTGCCAGCAGCCATCCGACAGCCTCTAATTCACCCCTCCACTTT. The encoded protein is CASSHPTASNSPLHF.